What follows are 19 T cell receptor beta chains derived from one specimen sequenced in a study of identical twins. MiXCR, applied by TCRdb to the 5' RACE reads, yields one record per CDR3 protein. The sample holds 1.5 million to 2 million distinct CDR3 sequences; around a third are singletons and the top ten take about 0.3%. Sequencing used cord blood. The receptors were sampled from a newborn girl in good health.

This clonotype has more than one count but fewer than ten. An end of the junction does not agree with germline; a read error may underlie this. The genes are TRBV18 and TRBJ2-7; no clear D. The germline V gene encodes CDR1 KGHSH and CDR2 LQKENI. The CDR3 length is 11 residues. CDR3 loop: CVSSPSYEQYF. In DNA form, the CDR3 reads TGTGTCAGCTCACCCTCCTACGAGCAGTACTTC. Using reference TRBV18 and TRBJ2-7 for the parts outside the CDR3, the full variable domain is NAGVMQNPRHLVRRRGQEARLRCSPMKGHSHVYWYRQLPEEGLKFMVYLQKENIIDESGMPKERFSAEFPKEGPSILRIQQVVRGDSAAYFCVSSPSYEQYFGPGTRLTVT.

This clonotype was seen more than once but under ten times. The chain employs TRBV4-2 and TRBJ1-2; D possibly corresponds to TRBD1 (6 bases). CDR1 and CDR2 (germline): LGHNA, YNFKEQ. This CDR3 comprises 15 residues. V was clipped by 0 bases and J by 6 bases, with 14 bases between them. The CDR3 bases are TGTGCCAGCAGCCAAGATATGGCCAGGGGAGATGGCTACACCTTC. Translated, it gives CASSQDMARGDGYTF.

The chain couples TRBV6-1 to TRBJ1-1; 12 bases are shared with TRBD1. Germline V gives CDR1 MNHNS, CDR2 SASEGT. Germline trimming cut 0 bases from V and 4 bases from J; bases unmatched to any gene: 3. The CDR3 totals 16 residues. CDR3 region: CASSEARDRGRTEAFF. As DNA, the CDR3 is TGTGCCAGCAGTGAAGCCCGGGACAGGGGGCGCACTGAAGCTTTCTTT.

CDR3 amino acids: CASSQGSGPIYEQYF. The CDR3 coding sequence is TGTGCCAGCAGCCAAGGGAGCGGGCCAATTTACGAGCAGTACTTC. The rearrangement joins TRBV4-2 to TRBJ2-7; tentative D call: TRBD2 (6 bases). Germline CDR1 reads LGHNA; CDR2 reads YNFKEQ. V was pared by 1 base and J by 4 bases, with 14 bases between. This CDR3 region has 15 residues.

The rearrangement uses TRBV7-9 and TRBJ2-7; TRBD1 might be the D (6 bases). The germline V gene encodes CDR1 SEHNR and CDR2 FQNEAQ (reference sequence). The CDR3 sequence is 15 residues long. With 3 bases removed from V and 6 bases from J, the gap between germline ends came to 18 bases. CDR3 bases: TGTGCCAGCAGCTTGTTCCACAGGGATTCAGGCGAGCAGTACTTC. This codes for CASSLFHRDSGEQYF. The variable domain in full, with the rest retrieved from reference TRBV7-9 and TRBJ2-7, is DTGVSQNPRHKITKRGQNVTFRCDPISEHNRLYWYRQTLGQGPEFLTYFQNEAQLEKSRLLSDRFSAERPKGSFSTLEIQRTEQGDSAMYLCASSLFHRDSGEQYFGPGTRLTVT.

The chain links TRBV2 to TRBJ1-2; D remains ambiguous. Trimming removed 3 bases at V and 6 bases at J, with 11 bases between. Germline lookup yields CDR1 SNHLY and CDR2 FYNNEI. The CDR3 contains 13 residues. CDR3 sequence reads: CASSELAEDGYTF. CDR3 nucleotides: TGTGCCAGCAGTGAGTTGGCAGAGGATGGCTACACCTTC.

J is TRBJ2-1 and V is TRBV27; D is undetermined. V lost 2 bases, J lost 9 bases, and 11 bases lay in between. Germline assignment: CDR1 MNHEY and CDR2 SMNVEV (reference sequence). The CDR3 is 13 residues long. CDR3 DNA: TGTGCCAGCAGTTTAGACGATGGTAGTGAGCAGTTCTTC. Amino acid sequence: CASSLDDGSEQFF.

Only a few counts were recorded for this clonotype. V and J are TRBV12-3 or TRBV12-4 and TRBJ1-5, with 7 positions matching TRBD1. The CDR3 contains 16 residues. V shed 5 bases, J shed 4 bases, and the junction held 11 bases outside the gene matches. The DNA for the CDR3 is TGTGCCAGCAGTCCCCCCTGGACAGGCTTAAATCAGCCCCAGCATTTT. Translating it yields CASSPPWTGLNQPQHF.

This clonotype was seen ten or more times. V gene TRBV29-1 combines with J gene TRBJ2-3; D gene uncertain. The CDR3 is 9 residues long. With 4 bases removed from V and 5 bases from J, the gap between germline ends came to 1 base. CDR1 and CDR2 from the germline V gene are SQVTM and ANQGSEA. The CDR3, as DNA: TGCAGCGTTGGAGATACGCAGTATTTT. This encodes CSVGDTQYF.

The CDR3 nucleotides read TGTGCCAGCAGTCCTGTGGCTAGCAGCTCCTACAATGAGCAGTTCTTC. Translating it yields CASSPVASSSYNEQFF. V and J are TRBV5-4 and TRBJ2-1; D might be TRBD2 (5 bases). V dropped 5 bases and J dropped 0 bases, with 15 bases sitting between them. CDR1 is SGHNT and CDR2 is YYREEE in the germline V gene (reference sequence). The CDR3 extends over 16 amino acids.

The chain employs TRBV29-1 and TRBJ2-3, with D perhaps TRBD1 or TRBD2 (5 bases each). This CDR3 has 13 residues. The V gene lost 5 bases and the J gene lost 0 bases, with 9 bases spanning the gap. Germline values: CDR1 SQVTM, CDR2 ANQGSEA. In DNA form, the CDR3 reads TGCAGCGTTACTAGGGGAAGCACAGATACGCAGTATTTT. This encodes CSVTRGSTDTQYF.

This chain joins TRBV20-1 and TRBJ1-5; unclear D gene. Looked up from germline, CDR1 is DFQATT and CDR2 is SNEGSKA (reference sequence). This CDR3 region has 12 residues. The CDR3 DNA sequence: TGCTCCCTCAAGGATCGCAATCAGCCCCAGCATTTT. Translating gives CSLKDRNQPQHF.

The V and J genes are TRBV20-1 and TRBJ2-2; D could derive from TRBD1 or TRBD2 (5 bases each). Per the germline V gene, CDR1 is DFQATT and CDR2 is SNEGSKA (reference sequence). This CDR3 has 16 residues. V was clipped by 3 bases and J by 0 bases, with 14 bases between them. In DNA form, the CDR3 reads TGCAGTGCTAGTTCGGGACGCATTTCGAACACCGGGGAGCTGTTTTTT. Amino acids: CSASSGRISNTGELFF.

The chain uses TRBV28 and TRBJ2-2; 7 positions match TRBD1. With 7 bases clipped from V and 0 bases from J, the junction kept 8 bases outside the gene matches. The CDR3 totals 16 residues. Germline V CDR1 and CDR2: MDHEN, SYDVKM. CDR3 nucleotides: TGTGCCAGCATTCAAACCGGGACAGCGAACACCGGGGAGCTGTTTTTT. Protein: CASIQTGTANTGELFF.

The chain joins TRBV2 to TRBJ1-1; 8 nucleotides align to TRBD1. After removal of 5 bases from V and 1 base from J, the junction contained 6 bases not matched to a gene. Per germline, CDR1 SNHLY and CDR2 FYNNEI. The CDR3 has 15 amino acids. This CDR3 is CASSWTGKENTEAFF. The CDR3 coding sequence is TGTGCCAGCAGTTGGACAGGGAAAGAGAACACTGAAGCTTTCTTT. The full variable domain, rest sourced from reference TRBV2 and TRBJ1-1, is EPEVTQTPSHQVTQMGQEVILRCVPISNHLYFYWYRQILGQKVEFLVSFYNNEISEKSEIFDDQFSVERPDGSNFTLKIRSTKLEDSAMYFCASSWTGKENTEAFFGQGTRLTVV.

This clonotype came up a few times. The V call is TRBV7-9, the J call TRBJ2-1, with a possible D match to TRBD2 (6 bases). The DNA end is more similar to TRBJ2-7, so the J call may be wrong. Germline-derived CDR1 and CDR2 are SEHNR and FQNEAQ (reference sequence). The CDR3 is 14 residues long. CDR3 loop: CAIPGGSSYNEQYF. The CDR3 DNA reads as TGTGCTATACCCGGGGGAAGCTCCTACAATGAGCAGTACTTC.

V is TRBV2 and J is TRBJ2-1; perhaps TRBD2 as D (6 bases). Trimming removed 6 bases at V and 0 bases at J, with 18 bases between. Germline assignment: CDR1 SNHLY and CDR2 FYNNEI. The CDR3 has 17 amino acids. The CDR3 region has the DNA TGTGCCAGCAGAAAGCTATCCGGGACTCGCTCCTACAATGAGCAGTTCTTC. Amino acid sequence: CASRKLSGTRSYNEQFF.

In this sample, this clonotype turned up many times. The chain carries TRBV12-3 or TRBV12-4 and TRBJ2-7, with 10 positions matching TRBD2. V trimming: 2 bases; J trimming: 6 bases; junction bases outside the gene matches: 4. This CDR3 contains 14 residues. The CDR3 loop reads CASSLLAGALEQYF. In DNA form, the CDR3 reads TGTGCCAGCAGTTTACTAGCGGGAGCTCTCGAGCAGTACTTC.

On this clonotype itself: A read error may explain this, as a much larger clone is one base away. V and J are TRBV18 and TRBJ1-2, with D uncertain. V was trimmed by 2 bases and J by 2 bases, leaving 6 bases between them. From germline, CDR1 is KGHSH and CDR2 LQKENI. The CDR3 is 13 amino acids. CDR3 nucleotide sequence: TGTGCCAGCTCACCATGGAGGAACTATGGCTACACCTTC. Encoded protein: CASSPWRNYGYTF.